The sequence of this T cell receptor beta chain was determined in a study of T cell changes during pregnancy in multiple sclerosis. Clones were read by immunoSEQ multiplex PCR, and TCRdb kept only the in-frame ones, dropping some. The table shows over 90,000 clones, with 85% to 95% occurring only once. The germline gives CDR1 MDHEN, CDR2 SYDVKM. Trimming removed 2 bases from V and 2 bases from J, with 13 bases in between. This CDR3 spans 15 amino acids. The chain recombines TRBV28 with TRBJ2-7, with a possible D match to TRBD1 (5 bases). The clonotype comes from a female donor with multiple sclerosis, enrolled in a pregnancy study. The source was peripheral blood, collected after pregnancy. This CDR3 reads CASSLGVGAAYEQYF. CDR3 DNA sequence: TGTGCCAGCAGTTTAGGGGTAGGGGCGGCCTACGAGCAGTACTTC.